The subject of this entry is one TCR beta chain. The germline V gene encodes CDR1 MNHNS and CDR2 SASEGT. The CDR3 has 15 residues. V was shortened by 3 bases and J by 0 bases, with 12 bases between the two germline ends. This sample is drawn from a study of blood T cell repertoires in COVID-19. In the study overall: From the United States, Italy and Spain came samples of acute and convalescent COVID-19. Sources were T cells, B-cell-depleted T cells, or PBMCs; the material itself was cDNA or gDNA.

The authors' processing: The assay estimated nucleated cells by amplifying reference gene primers. Sequencing used immunoSEQ multiplex PCR; TCRdb keeps in-frame clones, though not all of them. Clone size and the V and J calls come from that table; the DNA yielded D and trimming. This sample has tens of thousands of clones, with around nine tenths found just once. Input material: peripheral blood. The J gene is TRBJ2-7, the V gene TRBV6-1; a possible D gene is TRBD1 (7 bases). The clonotype was recovered from a man in his fifties or sixties with active COVID-19. In nucleotides, the CDR3 is TGTGCCAGCAGTGACAGGGGGGTTAGCTCCTACGAGCAGTACTTC. Protein product: CASSDRGVSSYEQYF.